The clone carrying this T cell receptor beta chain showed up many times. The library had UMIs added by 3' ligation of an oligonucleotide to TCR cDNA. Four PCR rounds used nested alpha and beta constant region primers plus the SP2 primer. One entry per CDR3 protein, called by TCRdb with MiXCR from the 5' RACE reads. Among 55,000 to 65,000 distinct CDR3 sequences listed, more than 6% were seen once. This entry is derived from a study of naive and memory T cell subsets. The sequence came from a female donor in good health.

The CDR3 nucleotides are TGTGCCAGCTCACCACCCGGAGTGACTTTAAGCACTGAAGCTTTCTTT. It specifies CASSPPGVTLSTEAFF. The chain is built from TRBV18 and TRBJ1-1; the D is unclear. Trimming took 0 bases from V and 4 from J, leaving 15 bases between them. The CDR3 is 16 amino acids. Germline V gene lookup returns CDR1 KGHSH and CDR2 LQKENI.